Each of the 10 T cell receptor beta chains below was sequenced from the same sample in a study of blood T cell repertoires in COVID-19. The repertoire was sequenced with immunoSEQ multiplex PCR; TCRdb's copy has only in-frame clones and lacks some. Of 20,000 to 25,000 clones listed, about 88% are singletons. The source material was peripheral blood. The source of these receptors is a human donor in a cohort sampled during active COVID-19. The donor label of this sample is uncertain.

V usage is TRBV7-9 and J usage is TRBJ2-7, with D possibly matching TRBD2 (6 bases). The CDR3 is made up of 14 amino acids. Trimming stripped 5 bases from V and 1 base from J, with 12 bases between. Germline CDR1 reads SEHNR; CDR2 reads FQNEAQ (reference sequence). The CDR3 region is CASSQGGDSYEQYF. In DNA form, the CDR3 reads TGTGCCAGCAGCCAAGGAGGGGATTCCTACGAGCAGTACTTC.

V usage is TRBV5-1 and J usage is TRBJ1-1, with D possibly TRBD1 on 5 matching bases. Trimming took off 3 bases at V and 2 bases at J, with 8 bases between the two ends. This CDR3 has 13 residues. Germline CDR1 and CDR2: SGHRS and YFSETQ. The CDR3 here is CASSYGQNTEAFF. The CDR3 DNA reads as TGCGCCAGCAGCTATGGACAAAACACTGAAGCTTTCTTT.

The table lists this clone with a few counts. The CDR3 is CASSLGLAGDRTDTQYF. CDR3 sequence (DNA): TGTGCCAGCAGCTTGGGACTAGCGGGAGATCGCACAGATACGCAGTATTTT. This rearrangement joins TRBV7-6 to TRBJ2-3, with 14 positions matching TRBD2. V lost 3 bases and J lost 1; bases outside the gene matches: 3. The length of the CDR3 is 17 residues. Germline V gene data show CDR1 as SGHVS and CDR2 as FNYEAQ. Looking up the rest from reference TRBV7-6 and TRBJ2-3 gives the full variable domain: GAGVSQSPRYKVTKRGQDVALRCDPISGHVSLYWYRQALGQGPEFLTYFNYEAQQDKSGLPNDRFSAERPEGSISTLTIQRTEQRDSAMYRCASSLGLAGDRTDTQYFGPGTRLTVL.

This chain links TRBV5-1 with TRBJ1-3; no firm D call. Germline assignment: CDR1 SGHRS and CDR2 YFSETQ. V gave up 2 bases and J gave up 0 bases, with 15 bases separating them. The CDR3 runs 17 residues. The CDR3 region is CASSLNGAGNSGNTIYF. CDR3 nucleotide sequence: TGCGCCAGCAGCTTAAATGGCGCGGGAAACTCTGGAAACACCATATATTTT.

This clone was seen a single time. This sequence joins TRBV6-5 and TRBJ2-2, with D possibly matching TRBD1 (6 bases). The ends were cut back, 6 bases at V and 3 bases at J, with 11 bases in the middle. Germline CDR1 MNHEY, CDR2 SVGAGI. The CDR3 loop spans 14 amino acids. In DNA, the CDR3 is TGTGCCAGCAGCCCACAGGGTTACACCGGGGAGCTGTTTTTT. As protein: CASSPQGYTGELFF.

This chain uses TRBV18 with TRBJ2-2; 7 bases align to TRBD2. After removal of 4 bases from V and 5 bases from J, the junction contained 4 bases not matched to a gene. Germline lookup yields CDR1 KGHSH and CDR2 LQKENI. The CDR3 runs 14 residues. The chain's CDR3 is CASSQGRGTGELFF. CDR3 in DNA: TGTGCCAGCTCACAGGGGAGGGGAACCGGGGAGCTGTTTTTT.

The V call is TRBV7-2, the J call TRBJ1-2; possibly TRBD1 for D (6 bases). Germline lookup yields CDR1 SGHTA and CDR2 FQGNSA. V lost 3 bases, J lost 6 bases, and 29 bases lay in between. The CDR3 sequence is 19 residues long. Here the CDR3 DNA reads TGTGCCAGCAGCTTTCGGGGGTTCGGGGGGGACAAGGGAGGCAATGGCTACACCTTC. Translation gives CASSFRGFGGDKGGNGYTF.

This chain connects TRBV11-2 to TRBJ2-7, with a weak D call TRBD1 (6 bases). The CDR3 covers 15 residues. CDR1 SGHAT and CDR2 FQNNGV come from the germline V gene. V lost 1 base and J lost 3, with 13 bases in between. The DNA for the CDR3 is TGTGCCAGCAGCTTAGTTGCGACAGGTCTCTACGAGCAGTACTTC. The encoded protein is CASSLVATGLYEQYF.

The chain recombines TRBV14 with TRBJ2-1, with a weak D call TRBD1 (6 bases). V was cut by 4 bases and J by 2 bases, with 15 bases left in between. CDR1 is SGHDN, CDR2 FVKESK, per germline. CDR3 length: 16 residues. The CDR3 sequence: CASSPKQGPPYNEQFF. The CDR3, as DNA: TGTGCCAGCAGCCCAAAACAGGGACCCCCCTACAATGAGCAGTTCTTC. Combining the CDR3 with reference TRBV14 and TRBJ2-1 gives the whole variable domain EAGVTQFPSHSVIEKGQTVTLRCDPISGHDNLYWYRRVMGKEIKFLLHFVKESKQDESGMPNNRFLAERTGGTYSTLKVQPAELEDSGVYFCASSPKQGPPYNEQFFGPGTRLTVL.

The V gene is TRBV7-3, the J gene TRBJ2-5; the D is unclear. V dropped 5 bases and J dropped 1 base, with 8 bases sitting between them. Per germline, CDR1 SGHTA and CDR2 FQGTGA. The CDR3 runs to 13 residues. CDR3 coding DNA: TGTGCCAGCAGCGAAACTCTCCAAGAGACCCAGTACTTC. It specifies CASSETLQETQYF.